The table lists the clone carrying this TCR beta chain with many counts. Its cognate antigen is unknown. Stable hyperthyroidism was defined by absence of ophthalmopathy within 18 months of follow-up. What supplied the PBMCs was approximately 10 ml of fresh peripheral blood. This sample stems from a study of Graves' ophthalmopathy and Graves' hyperthyroidism. Study observations and caveats: The blood repertoire also included most expanded thyroid clonotypes above 0.001 frequency.

V lost 0 bases to trimming and J lost 5 bases, with 11 bases between them. Germline V gene sequence: CDR1 SGHRS, CDR2 YFSETQ. The CDR3 totals 14 residues. RNA transcripts were the template, and TCR beta CDR3 regions were amplified from them. The workflow started with a first-round RT-PCR run with HTBI primers and then moved on to a second-round multiplex PCR. A single record per CDR3 protein comes from TCRdb applying MiXCR to the multiplex PCR reads. The sample lists roughly 380,000 distinct CDR3 sequences, roughly 15% seen once, with 5.5% to 8% in the top ten. The J gene is TRBJ2-5, the V gene TRBV5-1; D might be TRBD1 or TRBD2, each matching 5 bases. The sequence was collected from a woman aged 18-29 years with stable Graves' hyperthyroidism. The sample comprised peripheral blood. The CDR3 DNA is TGCGCCAGCAGCTTGGTGGGGGACGAGGAGACCCAGTACTTC. Translated, it gives CASSLVGDEETQYF.